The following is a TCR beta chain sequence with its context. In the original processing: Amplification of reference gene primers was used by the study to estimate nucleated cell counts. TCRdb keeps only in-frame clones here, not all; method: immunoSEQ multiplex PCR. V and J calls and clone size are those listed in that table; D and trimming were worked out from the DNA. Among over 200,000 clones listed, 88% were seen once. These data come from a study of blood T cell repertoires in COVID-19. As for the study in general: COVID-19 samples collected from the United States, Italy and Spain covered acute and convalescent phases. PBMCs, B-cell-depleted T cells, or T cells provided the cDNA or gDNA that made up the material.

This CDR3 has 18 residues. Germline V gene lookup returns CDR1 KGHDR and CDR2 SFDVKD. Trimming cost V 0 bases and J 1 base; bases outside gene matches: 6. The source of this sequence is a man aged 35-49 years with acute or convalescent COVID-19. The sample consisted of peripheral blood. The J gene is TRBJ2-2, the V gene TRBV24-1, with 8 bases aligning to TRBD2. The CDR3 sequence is CATSDLKASGLNTGELFF. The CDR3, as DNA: TGTGCCACCAGTGATTTGAAGGCTAGCGGGTTGAACACCGGGGAGCTGTTTTTT.